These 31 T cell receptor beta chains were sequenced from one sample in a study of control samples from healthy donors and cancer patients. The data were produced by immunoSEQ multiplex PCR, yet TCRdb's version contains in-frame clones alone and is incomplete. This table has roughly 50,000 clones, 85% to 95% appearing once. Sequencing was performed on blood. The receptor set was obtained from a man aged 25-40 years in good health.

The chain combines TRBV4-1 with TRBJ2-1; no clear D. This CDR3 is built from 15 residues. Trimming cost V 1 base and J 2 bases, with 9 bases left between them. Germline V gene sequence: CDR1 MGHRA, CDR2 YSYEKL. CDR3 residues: CASSQGRQTYNEQFF. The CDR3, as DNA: TGCGCCAGCAGCCAAGGGCGGCAGACCTACAATGAGCAGTTCTTC.

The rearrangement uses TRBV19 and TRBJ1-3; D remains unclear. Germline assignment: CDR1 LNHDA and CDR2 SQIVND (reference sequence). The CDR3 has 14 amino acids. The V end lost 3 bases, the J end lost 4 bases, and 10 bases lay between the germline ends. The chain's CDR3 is CASSMGYSGNTIYF. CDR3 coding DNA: TGTGCCAGTAGTATGGGGTACTCGGGAAACACCATATATTTT.

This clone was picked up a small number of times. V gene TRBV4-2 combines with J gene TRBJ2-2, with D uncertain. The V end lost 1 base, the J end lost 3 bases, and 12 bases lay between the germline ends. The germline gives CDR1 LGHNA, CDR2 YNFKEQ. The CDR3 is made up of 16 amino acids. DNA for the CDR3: TGTGCCAGCAGCCAAGTAGATGGCGGATACACCGGGGAGCTGTTTTTT. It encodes CASSQVDGGYTGELFF.

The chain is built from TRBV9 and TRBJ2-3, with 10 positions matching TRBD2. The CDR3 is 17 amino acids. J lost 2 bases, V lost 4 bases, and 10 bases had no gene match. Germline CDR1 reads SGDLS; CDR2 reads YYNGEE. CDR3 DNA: TGTGCCAGCAGCCCCCTCGTAGCGGGGGGCTCCACAGATACGCAGTATTTT. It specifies CASSPLVAGGSTDTQYF. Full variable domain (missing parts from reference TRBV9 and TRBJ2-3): DSGVTQTPKHLITATGQRVTLRCSPRSGDLSVYWYQQSLDQGLQFLIQYYNGEERAKGNILERFSAQQFPDLHSELNLSSLELGDSALYFCASSPLVAGGSTDTQYFGPGTRLTVL.

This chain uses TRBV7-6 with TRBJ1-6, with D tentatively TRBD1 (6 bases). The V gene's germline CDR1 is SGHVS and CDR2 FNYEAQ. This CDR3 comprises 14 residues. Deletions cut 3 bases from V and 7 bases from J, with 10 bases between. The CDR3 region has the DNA TGTGCCAGCAGCTTTGGACAGTCAAATTCACCCCTCCACTTT. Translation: CASSFGQSNSPLHF.

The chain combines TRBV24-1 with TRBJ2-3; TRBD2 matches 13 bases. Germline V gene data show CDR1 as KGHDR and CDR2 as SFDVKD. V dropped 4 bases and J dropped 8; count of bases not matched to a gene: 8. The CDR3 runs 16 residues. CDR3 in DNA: TGTGCCACCAGTGACCCCGGGACTAGCGGGGAACCTACGCAGTATTTT. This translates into CATSDPGTSGEPTQYF.

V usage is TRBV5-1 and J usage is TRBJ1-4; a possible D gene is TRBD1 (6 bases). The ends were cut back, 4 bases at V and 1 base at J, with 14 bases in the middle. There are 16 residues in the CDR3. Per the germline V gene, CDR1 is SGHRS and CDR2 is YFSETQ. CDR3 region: CASSPALTGTNEKLFF. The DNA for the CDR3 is TGCGCCAGCAGCCCCGCTTTGACAGGAACTAATGAAAAACTGTTTTTT.

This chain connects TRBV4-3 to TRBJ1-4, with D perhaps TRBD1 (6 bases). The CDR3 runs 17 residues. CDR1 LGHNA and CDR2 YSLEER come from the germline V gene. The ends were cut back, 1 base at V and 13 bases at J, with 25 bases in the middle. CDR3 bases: TGCGCCAGCAGCCAAGGGCTGCGGGGGGCTCTCACCCCAGTACTGTTTTTT. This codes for CASSQGLRGALTPVLFF.

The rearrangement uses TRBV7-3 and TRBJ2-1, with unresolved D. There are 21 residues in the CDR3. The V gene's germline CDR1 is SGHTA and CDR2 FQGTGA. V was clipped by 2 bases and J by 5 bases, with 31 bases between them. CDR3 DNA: TGTGCCAGCAGCTTACCAATACCCGGTGGTAGAGACCAATTCAAAAACAATGAGCAGTTCTTC. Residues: CASSLPIPGGRDQFKNNEQFF.

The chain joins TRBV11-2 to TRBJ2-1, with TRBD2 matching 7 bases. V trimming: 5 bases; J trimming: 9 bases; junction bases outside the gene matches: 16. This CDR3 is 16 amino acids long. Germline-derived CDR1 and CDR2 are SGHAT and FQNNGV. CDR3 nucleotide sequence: TGTGCCAGCAGCCCCGGGATTCTGGCGGGAGAGGGTGAGCAGTTCTTC. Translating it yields CASSPGILAGEGEQFF.

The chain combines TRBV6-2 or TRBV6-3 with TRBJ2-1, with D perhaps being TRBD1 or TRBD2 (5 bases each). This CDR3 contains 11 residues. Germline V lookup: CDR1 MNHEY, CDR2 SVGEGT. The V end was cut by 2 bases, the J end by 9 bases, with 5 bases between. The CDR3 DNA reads TGTGCCAGCAGTTACGGGACTGAGCAGTTCTTC. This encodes CASSYGTEQFF.

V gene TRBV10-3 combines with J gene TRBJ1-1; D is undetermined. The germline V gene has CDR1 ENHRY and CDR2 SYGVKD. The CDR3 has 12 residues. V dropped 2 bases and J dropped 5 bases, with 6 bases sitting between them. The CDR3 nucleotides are TGTGCCATCAGTGAGATGGGGACTGAAGCTTTCTTT. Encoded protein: CAISEMGTEAFF.

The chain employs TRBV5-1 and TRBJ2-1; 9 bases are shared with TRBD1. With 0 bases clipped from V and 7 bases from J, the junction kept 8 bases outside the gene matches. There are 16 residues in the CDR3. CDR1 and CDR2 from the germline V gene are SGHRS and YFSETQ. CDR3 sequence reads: CASSLGLGTGMNEQFF. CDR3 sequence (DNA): TGCGCCAGCAGCTTGGGGCTCGGGACAGGGATGAATGAGCAGTTCTTC.

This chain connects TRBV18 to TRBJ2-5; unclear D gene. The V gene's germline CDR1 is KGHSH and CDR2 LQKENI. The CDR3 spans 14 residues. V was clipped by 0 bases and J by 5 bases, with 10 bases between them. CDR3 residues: CASSPPSDRETQYF. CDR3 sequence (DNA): TGTGCCAGCTCACCACCGTCGGATCGGGAGACCCAGTACTTC.

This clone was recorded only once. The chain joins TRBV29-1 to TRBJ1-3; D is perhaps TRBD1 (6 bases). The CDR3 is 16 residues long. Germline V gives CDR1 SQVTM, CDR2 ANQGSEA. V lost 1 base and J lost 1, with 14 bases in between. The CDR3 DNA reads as TGCAGCGTTGAAGGTCGGACAGATCTTTCTGGAAACACCATATATTTT. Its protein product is CSVEGRTDLSGNTIYF.

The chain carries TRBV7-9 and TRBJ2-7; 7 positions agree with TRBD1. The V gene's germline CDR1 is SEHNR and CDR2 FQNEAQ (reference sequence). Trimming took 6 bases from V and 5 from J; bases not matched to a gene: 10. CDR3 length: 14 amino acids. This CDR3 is CASSIDRAPNEQYF. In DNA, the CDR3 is TGTGCCAGCAGTATCGACAGGGCCCCCAACGAGCAGTACTTC.

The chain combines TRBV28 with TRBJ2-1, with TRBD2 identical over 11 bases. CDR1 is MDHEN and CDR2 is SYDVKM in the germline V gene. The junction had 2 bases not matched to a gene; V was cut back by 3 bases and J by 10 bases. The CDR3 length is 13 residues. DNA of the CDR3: TGTGCCAGCAGTTTCGCTAGCGGGGGGGAGCAGTTCTTC. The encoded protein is CASSFASGGEQFF. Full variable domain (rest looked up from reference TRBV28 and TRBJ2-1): DVKVTQSSRYLVKRTGEKVFLECVQDMDHENMFWYRQDPGLGLRLIYFSYDVKMKEKGDIPEGYSVSREKKERFSLILESASTNQTSMYLCASSFASGGEQFFGPGTRLTVL.

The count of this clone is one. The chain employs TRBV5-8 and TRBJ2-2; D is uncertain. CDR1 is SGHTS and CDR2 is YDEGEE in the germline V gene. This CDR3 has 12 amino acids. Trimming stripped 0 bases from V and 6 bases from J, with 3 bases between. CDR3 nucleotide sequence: TGTGCCAGCAGCTTGGGGTCCGGGGAGCTGTTTTTT. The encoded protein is CASSLGSGELFF.

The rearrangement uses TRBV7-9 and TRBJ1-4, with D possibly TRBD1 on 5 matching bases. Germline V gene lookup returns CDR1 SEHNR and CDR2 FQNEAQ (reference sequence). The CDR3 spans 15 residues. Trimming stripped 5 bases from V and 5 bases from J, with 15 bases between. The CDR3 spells CASSPLEAGNEKLFF. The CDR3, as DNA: TGTGCCAGCAGCCCTTTAGAGGCAGGGAATGAAAAACTGTTTTTT.

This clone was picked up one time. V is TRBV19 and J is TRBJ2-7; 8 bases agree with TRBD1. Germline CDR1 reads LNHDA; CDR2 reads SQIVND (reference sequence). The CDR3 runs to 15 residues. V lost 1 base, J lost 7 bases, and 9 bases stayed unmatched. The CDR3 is CASSIVSQGAREQYF. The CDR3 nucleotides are TGTGCCAGTAGTATAGTAAGCCAGGGGGCGAGAGAGCAGTACTTC.

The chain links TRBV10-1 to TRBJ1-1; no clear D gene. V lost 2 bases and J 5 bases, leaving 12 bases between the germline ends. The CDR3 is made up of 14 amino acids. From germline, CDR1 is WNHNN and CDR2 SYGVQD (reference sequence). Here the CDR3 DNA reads TGCGCCAGCAGTGAGGACCCTTCGGGGACTGAAGCTTTCTTT. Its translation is CASSEDPSGTEAFF.

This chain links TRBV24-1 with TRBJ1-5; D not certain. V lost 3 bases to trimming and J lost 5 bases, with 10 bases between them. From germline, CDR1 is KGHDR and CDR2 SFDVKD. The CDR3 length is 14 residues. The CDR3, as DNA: TGTGCCACCAGTGATGTGCGGGTTGATCAGCCCCAGCATTTT. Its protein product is CATSDVRVDQPQHF.

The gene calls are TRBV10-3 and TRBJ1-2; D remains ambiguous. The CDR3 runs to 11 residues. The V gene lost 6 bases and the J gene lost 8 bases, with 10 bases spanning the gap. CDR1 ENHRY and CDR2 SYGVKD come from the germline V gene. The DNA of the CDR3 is TGTGCCATCAGCGCAAGCGAGGGCTACACCTTC. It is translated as CAISASEGYTF.

DNA for the CDR3: TGTGCCAGCAGTCTGATATCAAGTCCACGCCGACCGTTCTTC. Translation: CASSLISSPRRPFF. The V call is TRBV7-2, the J call TRBJ2-1; D is undetermined. V lost 6 bases, J lost 15 bases, and 24 bases lay in between. This CDR3 comprises 14 residues. Looked up from germline, CDR1 is SGHTA and CDR2 is FQGNSA.

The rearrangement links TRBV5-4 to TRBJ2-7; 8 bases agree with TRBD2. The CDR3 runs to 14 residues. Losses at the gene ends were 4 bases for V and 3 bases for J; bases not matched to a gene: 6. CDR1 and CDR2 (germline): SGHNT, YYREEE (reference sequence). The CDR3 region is CASSPGGSNYEQYF. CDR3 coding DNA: TGTGCCAGCAGCCCGGGAGGGAGCAACTACGAGCAGTACTTC.

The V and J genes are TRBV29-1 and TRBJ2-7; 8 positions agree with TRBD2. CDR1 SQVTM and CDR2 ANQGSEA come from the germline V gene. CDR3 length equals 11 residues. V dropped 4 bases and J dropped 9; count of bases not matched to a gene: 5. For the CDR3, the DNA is TGCAGCGTTGTGTACCGGGGGGGGCAGTACTTC. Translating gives CSVVYRGGQYF.

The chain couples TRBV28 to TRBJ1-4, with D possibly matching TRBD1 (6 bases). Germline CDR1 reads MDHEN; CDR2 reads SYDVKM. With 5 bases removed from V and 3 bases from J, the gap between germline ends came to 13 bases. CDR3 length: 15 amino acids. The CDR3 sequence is CASSVPGEANEKLFF. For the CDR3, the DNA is TGTGCCAGCAGTGTGCCAGGGGAGGCTAATGAAAAACTGTTTTTT.

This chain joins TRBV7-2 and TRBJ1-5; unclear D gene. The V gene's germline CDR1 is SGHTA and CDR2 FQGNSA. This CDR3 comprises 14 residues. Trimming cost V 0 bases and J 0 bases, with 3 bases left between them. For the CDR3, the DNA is TGTGCCAGCAGCTTAGCTTATAGCAATCAGCCCCAGCATTTT. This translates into CASSLAYSNQPQHF. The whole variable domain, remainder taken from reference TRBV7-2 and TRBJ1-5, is GAGVSQSPSNKVTEKGKDVELRCDPISGHTALYWYRQSLGQGLEFLIYFQGNSAPDKSGLPSDRFSAERTGGSVSTLTIQRTQQEDSAVYLCASSLAYSNQPQHFGDGTRLSIL.

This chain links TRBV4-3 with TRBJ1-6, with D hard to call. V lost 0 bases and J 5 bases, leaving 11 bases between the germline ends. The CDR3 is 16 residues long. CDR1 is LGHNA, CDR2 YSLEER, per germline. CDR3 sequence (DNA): TGCGCCAGCAGCCAAGAAAGCGCGGGAAATAATTCACCCCTCCACTTT. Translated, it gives CASSQESAGNNSPLHF.

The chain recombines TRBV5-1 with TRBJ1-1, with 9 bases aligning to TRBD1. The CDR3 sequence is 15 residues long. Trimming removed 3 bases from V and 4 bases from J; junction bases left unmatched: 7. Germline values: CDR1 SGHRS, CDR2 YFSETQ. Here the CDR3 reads CASSYTGQGITEAFF. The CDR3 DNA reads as TGCGCCAGCAGCTATACGGGACAGGGTATCACTGAAGCTTTCTTT. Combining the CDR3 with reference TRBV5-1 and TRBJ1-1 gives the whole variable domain KAGVTQTPRYLIKTRGQQVTLSCSPISGHRSVSWYQQTPGQGLQFLFEYFSETQRNKGNFPGRFSGRQFSNSRSEMNVSTLELGDSALYLCASSYTGQGITEAFFGQGTRLTVV.

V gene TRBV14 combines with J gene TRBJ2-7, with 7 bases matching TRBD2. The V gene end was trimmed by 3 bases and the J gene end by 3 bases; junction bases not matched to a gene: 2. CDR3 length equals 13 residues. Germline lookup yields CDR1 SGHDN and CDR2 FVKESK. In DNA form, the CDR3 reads TGTGCCAGCAGCCAGGGACTAATCTACGAGCAGTACTTC. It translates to CASSQGLIYEQYF.